Listed below are T cell receptor beta chains from one sample, sequenced in a study of T cells in localized non-small cell lung cancer. Only in-frame clones appear in the TCRdb table, and some are missing; sequencing was by immunoSEQ multiplex PCR. The sample comprises under 1,500 clones, roughly 30% of which are singletons, and roughly 8.5% rests with the top ten. The sample consisted of lung tumor tissue, taken before any cancer treatment. Source of these receptors: an older male donor with stage I squamous cell lung carcinoma. Both conserved end residues are part of each CDR3. Fields, in order: CDR3 protein, V gene, J gene, D gene. D genes are given only for firm matches.

CASHGQGGNEQYF	TRBV10-2	TRBJ2-7	NA
CSVVRSVGSRETQYF	TRBV29-1	TRBJ2-5	NA
CAWSVSSGDEQYF	TRBV30	TRBJ2-7	TRBD2
CASSFQGPQGETQYF	TRBV6-8	TRBJ2-5	NA
CASSETGGLGELFF	TRBV11-3	TRBJ2-2	TRBD1
CASSPRDREHEAFF	TRBV9	TRBJ1-1	TRBD1
CASSQPPTGRGYTF	TRBV14	TRBJ1-2	TRBD1
CASSPRTPKGPGELFF	TRBV19	TRBJ2-2	NA
CASSPLAGIYNEQFF	TRBV28	TRBJ2-1	TRBD2
CASSLFGGNLNTEAFF	TRBV11-3	TRBJ1-1	NA
CASSPTGGSGANVLTF	TRBV18	TRBJ2-6	TRBD1
CASSQWGGEKLFF	TRBV9	TRBJ1-4	NA
CASSPLGQPQHF	TRBV18	TRBJ1-5	NA
CATSRDRAGGNNEQFF	TRBV15	TRBJ2-1	TRBD2
CASRSNTGDEQFF	TRBV7-8	TRBJ2-1	NA
CASRGQEANYGYTF	TRBV9	TRBJ1-2	NA
CASSRGTGSSAGELFF	TRBV19	TRBJ2-2	TRBD1
CAGQQGPRHEQYF	TRBV30	TRBJ2-7	NA
CASSHRDPNAEAFF	TRBV23-1	TRBJ1-1	NA
CASGRGGAREKLFF	TRBV12-5	TRBJ1-4	NA
CASSAGGTEAFF	TRBV2	TRBJ1-1	NA
CASSIGSLRGDYGYTF	TRBV19	TRBJ1-2	NA
CASSIGEGEAFF	TRBV19	TRBJ1-1	NA
CASSSGPTSTDTQYF	TRBV11-3	TRBJ2-3	NA
CAWTSTGTYYGYTF	TRBV30	TRBJ1-2	NA
CASSSGTPLLGQFF	TRBV11-3	TRBJ2-1	NA
CASSYRDRPNYGYTF	TRBV6-8	TRBJ1-2	TRBD1
CASSLTGTVYNEKLFF	TRBV18	TRBJ1-4	TRBD1
CASSAAEGTEAFF	TRBV9	TRBJ1-1	NA
CASSPRGGQSYNEQFF	TRBV6-8	TRBJ2-1	NA
CASSVRDLGYEQYF	TRBV19	TRBJ2-7	NA
CASNPRGGGSGNTIYF	TRBV9	TRBJ1-3	NA
CATSRDTSGNKGEQFF	TRBV15	TRBJ2-1	TRBD2
CASSLRAATNEKLFF	TRBV11-3	TRBJ1-4	NA
CAISESLGQGFSEAFF	TRBV10-3	TRBJ1-1	TRBD1
CASSPTGTSHEQYF	TRBV18	TRBJ2-7	TRBD2
CAISELHRGMNDEQFF	TRBV10-3	TRBJ2-1	TRBD1
CASSRGLAEETQYF	TRBV25-1	TRBJ2-5	TRBD2
CASTWGGRQPQHF	TRBV9	TRBJ1-5	NA
CASSISTGLDEQYF	TRBV19	TRBJ2-7	TRBD1
CATSPESEEHDYGYTF	TRBV15	TRBJ1-2	NA
CASSPSGQGSNTEAFF	TRBV18	TRBJ1-1	TRBD1
CASSVEGGAEEAFF	TRBV9	TRBJ1-1	NA
CASSPPGANTYNEQFF	TRBV18	TRBJ2-1	NA
CASTKLWGGATEAFF	TRBV19	TRBJ1-1	NA
CASSLRTGGGEGPQHF	TRBV11-3	TRBJ1-5	TRBD1
CASSPIGQWNTEAFF	TRBV18	TRBJ1-1	NA
CASSLDDSRNTEAFF	TRBV11-3	TRBJ1-1	NA
CASSIPAGNTIYF	TRBV19	TRBJ1-3	NA
CASSQYPGTKEKLFF	TRBV1	TRBJ1-4	NA
CASSLEGANQPQHF	TRBV11-3	TRBJ1-5	NA
CASRSGYFLNTEAFF	TRBV19	TRBJ1-1	NA
CASSMGLNTEAFF	TRBV19	TRBJ1-1	NA
CAWSTGSTDTQYF	TRBV30	TRBJ2-3	NA